This T cell receptor beta chain was identified in a study of T cells in Graves' hyperthyroidism and ophthalmopathy. Amplified TCR beta CDR3 regions came from RNA transcripts. The HTBI set primed first-round TCR CDR3 RT-PCR. TCRdb independently ran MiXCR on the multiplex PCR reads; one entry per CDR3 protein. This repertoire shows about 560,000 distinct CDR3 sequences, roughly 46% found once; its top ten account for approximately 8.2%. The table lists this clonotype with a few counts. Germline V gene lookup returns CDR1 SEHNR and CDR2 FQNEAQ (reference sequence). V trimming: 3 bases; J trimming: 8 bases; junction bases outside the gene matches: 12. CDR3 length: 15 residues.

The V call is TRBV7-9, the J call TRBJ1-2; 7 bases are shared with TRBD1. The sample consisted of peripheral blood or thyroid tissue (not recorded which). The source of this sequence is a woman aged 18-35 years with Graves' hyperthyroidism. The CDR3, as DNA: TGTGCCAGCAGCTTCTCGAGGGACAGCCCCGCGGGCTACACCTTC. As protein: CASSFSRDSPAGYTF.